This TCR beta chain originates from a study of blood T cell repertoires in COVID-19. V lost 4 bases, J lost 3 bases, and 3 bases stayed unmatched. Per germline, CDR1 LGHDT and CDR2 YNNKEL (reference sequence). The CDR3 loop spans 13 amino acids. Here immunoSEQ multiplex PCR was the method, and the copy in TCRdb shows in-frame clones only, minus some. Counted here are more than 60,000 clones, 65% to 85% occurring once; the ten biggest clones make up around 5.3%. Source material: peripheral blood. The J gene is TRBJ2-7, the V gene TRBV3-1 (or the pseudogene TRBV3-2), with 7 positions matching TRBD2. The clonotype was recovered from a man in his 60s with active or convalescent COVID-19. The CDR3 loop is CASSPRGDYEQYF. CDR3 DNA sequence: TGTGCCAGCAGCCCCCGGGGGGACTACGAGCAGTACTTC.